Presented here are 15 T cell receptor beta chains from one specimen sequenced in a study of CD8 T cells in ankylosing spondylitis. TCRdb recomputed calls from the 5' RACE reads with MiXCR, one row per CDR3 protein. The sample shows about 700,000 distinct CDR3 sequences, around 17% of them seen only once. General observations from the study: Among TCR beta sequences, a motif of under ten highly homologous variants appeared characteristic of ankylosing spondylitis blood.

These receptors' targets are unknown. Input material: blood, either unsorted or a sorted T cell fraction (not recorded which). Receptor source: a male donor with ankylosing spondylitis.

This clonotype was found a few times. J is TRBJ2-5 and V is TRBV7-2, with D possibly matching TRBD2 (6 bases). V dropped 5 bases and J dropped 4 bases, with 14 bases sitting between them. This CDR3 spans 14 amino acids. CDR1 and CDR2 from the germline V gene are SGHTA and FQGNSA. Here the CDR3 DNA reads TGTGCCAGCAGCCCATGGGACTTGGTAGAGACCCAGTACTTC. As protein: CASSPWDLVETQYF.

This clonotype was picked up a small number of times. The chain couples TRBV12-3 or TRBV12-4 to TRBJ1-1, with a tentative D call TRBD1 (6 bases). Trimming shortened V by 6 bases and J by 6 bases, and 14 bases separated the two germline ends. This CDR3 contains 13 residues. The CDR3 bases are TGTGCCAGCAGCCAGGGGCAGGGTTCTGAAGCTTTCTTT. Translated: CASSQGQGSEAFF.

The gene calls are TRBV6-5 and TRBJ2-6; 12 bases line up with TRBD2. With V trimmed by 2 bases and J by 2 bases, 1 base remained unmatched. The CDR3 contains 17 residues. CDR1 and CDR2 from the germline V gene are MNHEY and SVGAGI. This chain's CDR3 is CASSYGLAGTGANVLTF. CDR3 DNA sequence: TGTGCCAGCAGTTACGGACTAGCGGGGACTGGGGCCAACGTCCTGACTTTC.

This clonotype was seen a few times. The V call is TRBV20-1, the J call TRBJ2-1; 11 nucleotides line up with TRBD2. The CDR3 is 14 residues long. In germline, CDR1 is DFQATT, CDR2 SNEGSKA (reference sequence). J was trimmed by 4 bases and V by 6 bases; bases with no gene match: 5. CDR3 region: CSANLAGGYNEQFF. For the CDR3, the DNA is TGCAGTGCAAACCTAGCGGGAGGTTACAATGAGCAGTTCTTC.

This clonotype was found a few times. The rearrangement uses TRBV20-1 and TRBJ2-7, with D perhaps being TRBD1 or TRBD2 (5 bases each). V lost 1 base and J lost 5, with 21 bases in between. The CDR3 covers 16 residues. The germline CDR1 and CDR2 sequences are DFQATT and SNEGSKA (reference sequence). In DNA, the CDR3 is TGCAGTGCTAGAGTCTCCCGGGACGGTTTTTCCAACGAGCAGTACTTC. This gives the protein CSARVSRDGFSNEQYF.

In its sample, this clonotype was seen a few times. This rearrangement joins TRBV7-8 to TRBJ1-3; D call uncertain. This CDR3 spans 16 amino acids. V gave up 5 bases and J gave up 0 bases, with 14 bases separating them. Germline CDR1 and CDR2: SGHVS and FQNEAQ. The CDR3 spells CASSPGGYRSGNTIYF. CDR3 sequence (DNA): TGTGCCAGCAGCCCCGGCGGGTACCGCTCTGGAAACACCATATATTTT.

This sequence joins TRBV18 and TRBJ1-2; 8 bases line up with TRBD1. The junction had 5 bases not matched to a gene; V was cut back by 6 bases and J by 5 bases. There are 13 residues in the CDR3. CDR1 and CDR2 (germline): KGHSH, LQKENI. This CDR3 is CASSTDREYGYTF. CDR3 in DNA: TGTGCCAGCTCCACGGACAGGGAGTATGGCTACACCTTC.

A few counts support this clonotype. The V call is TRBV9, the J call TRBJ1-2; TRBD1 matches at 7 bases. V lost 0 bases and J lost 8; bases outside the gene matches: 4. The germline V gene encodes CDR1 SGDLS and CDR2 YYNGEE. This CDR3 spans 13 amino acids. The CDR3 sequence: CASSVGRGPGYTF. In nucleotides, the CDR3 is TGTGCCAGCAGCGTAGGTAGGGGGCCCGGCTACACCTTC.

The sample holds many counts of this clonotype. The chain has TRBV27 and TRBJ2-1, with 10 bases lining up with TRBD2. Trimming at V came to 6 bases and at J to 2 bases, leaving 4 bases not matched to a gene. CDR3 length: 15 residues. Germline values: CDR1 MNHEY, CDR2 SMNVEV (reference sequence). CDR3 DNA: TGTGCCAGCAGCCACGGACTAGCGGCCTACAATGAGCAGTTCTTC. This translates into CASSHGLAAYNEQFF.

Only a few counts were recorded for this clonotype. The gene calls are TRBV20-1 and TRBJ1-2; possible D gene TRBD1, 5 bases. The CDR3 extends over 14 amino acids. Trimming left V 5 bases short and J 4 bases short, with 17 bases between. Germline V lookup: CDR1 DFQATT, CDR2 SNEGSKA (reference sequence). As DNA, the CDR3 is TGCAGTGCTCTATTCGATGGGGGGGGCTATGGCTACACCTTC. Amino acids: CSALFDGGGYGYTF.

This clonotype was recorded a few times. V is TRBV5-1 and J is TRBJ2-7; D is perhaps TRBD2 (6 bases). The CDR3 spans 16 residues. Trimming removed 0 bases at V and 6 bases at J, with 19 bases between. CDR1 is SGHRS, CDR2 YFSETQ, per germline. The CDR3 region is CASSLVIGGAYVEQYF. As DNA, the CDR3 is TGCGCCAGCAGCTTGGTAATAGGCGGGGCGTACGTCGAGCAGTACTTC.

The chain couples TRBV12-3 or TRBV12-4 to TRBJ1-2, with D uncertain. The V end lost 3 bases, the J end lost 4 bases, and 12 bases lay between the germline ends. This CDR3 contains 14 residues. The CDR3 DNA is TGTGCCAGCAGTTTTAATCCCCTCGGCTATGGCTACACCTTC. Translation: CASSFNPLGYGYTF.

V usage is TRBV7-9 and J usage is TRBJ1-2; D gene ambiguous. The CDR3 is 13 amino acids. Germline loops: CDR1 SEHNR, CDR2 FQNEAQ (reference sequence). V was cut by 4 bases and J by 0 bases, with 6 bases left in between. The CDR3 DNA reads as TGTGCCAGCAGCTCGATTCCTAACTATGGCTACACCTTC. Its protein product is CASSSIPNYGYTF.

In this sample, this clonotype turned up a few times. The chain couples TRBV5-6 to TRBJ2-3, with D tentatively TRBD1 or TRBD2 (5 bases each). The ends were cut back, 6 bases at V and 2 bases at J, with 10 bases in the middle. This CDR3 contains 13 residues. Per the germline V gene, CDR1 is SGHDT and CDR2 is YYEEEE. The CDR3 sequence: CASNRDPTDTQYF. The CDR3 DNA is TGTGCCAGCAACCGGGACCCCACAGATACGCAGTATTTT.

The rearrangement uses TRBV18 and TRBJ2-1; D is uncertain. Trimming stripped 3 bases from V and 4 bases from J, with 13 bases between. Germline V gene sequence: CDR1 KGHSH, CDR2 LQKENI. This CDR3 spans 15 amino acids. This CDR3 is CASSPGQARYNEQFF. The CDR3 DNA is TGTGCCAGCTCACCCGGGCAGGCACGTTACAATGAGCAGTTCTTC. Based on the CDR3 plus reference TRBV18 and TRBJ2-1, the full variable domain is NAGVMQNPRHLVRRRGQEARLRCSPMKGHSHVYWYRQLPEEGLKFMVYLQKENIIDESGMPKERFSAEFPKEGPSILRIQQVVRGDSAAYFCASSPGQARYNEQFFGPGTRLTVL.